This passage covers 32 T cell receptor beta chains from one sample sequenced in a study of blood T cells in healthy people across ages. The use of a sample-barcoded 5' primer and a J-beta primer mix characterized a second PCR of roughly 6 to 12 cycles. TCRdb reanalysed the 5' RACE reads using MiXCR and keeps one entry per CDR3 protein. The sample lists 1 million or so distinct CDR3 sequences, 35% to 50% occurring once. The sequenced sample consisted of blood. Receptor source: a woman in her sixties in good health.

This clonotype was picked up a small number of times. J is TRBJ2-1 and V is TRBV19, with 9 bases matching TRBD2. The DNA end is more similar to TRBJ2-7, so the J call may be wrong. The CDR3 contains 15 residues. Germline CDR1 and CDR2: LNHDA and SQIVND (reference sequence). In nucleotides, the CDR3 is TGTGCCAGTAGTGTTAGCGGGAGCTCCTACAATGAGCAGTACTTC. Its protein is CASSVSGSSYNEQYF.

DNA for the CDR3: TGTGCCAGCAGTTCCCGGGACGTAGGTATGAACGAGCAGTACTTC. Protein product: CASSSRDVGMNEQYF. This chain links TRBV28 with TRBJ2-7, with D perhaps given as TRBD1 or TRBD2 (5 bases each). Germline CDR1 is MDHEN and CDR2 is SYDVKM. The CDR3 is 15 residues long. V lost 4 bases and J lost 5, with 18 bases in between.

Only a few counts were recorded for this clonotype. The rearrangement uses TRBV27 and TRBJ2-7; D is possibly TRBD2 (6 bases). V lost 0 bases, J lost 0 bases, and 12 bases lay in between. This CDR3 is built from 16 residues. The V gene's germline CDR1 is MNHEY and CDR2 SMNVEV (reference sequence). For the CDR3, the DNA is TGTGCCAGCAGTTTATCTCTAGCGACTACCTCCTACGAGCAGTACTTC. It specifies CASSLSLATTSYEQYF.

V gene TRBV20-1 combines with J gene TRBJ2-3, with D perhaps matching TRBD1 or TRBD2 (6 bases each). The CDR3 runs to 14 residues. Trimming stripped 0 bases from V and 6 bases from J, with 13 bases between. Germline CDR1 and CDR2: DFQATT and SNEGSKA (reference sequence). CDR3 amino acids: CSARDSRGLDTQYF. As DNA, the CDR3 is TGCAGTGCTAGAGATAGCAGGGGACTCGATACGCAGTATTTT.

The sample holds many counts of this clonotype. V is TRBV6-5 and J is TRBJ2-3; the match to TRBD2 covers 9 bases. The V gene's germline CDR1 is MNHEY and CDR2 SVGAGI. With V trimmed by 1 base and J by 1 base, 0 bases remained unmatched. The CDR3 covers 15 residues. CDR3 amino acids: CASSYLAGGTDTQYF. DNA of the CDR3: TGTGCCAGCAGTTACTTAGCGGGAGGCACAGATACGCAGTATTTT.

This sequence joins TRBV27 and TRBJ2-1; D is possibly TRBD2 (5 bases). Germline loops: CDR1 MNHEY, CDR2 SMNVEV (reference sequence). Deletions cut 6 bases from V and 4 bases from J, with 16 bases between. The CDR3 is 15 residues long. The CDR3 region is CASSPPTGKYNEQFF. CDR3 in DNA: TGTGCCAGCAGCCCCCCCACCGGGAAGTACAATGAGCAGTTCTTC.

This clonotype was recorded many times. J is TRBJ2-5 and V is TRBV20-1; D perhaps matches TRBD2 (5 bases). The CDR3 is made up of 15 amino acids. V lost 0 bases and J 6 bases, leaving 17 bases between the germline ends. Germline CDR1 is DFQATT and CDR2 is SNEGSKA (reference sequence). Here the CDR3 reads CSARDAKGGLKTQYF. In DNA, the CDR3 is TGCAGTGCTAGAGATGCCAAGGGTGGACTTAAGACCCAGTACTTC.

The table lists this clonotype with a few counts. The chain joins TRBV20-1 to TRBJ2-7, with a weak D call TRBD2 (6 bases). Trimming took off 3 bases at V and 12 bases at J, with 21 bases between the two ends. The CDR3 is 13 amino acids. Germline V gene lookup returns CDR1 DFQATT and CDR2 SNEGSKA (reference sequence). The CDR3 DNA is TGCAGTGCTAGCGCTCCTGGGGGGACTTTGGGGTACTTC. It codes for CSASAPGGTLGYF.

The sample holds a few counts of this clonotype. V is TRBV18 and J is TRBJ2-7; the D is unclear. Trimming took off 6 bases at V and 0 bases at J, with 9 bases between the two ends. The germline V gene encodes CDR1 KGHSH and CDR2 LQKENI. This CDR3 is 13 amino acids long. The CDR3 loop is CASSELRSYEQYF. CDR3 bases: TGTGCCAGCTCGGAGCTCCGCTCCTACGAGCAGTACTTC. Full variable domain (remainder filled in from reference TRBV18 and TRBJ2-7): NAGVMQNPRHLVRRRGQEARLRCSPMKGHSHVYWYRQLPEEGLKFMVYLQKENIIDESGMPKERFSAEFPKEGPSILRIQQVVRGDSAAYFCASSELRSYEQYFGPGTRLTVT.

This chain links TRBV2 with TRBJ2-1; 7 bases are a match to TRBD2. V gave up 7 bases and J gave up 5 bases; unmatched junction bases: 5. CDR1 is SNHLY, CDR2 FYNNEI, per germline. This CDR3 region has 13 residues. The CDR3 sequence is CASTRTRDNEQFF. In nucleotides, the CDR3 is TGTGCCAGCACCCGGACTAGAGACAATGAGCAGTTCTTC.

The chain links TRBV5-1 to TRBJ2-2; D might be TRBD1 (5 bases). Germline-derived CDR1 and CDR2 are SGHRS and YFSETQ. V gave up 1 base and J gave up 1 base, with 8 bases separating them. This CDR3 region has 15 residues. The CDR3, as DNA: TGCGCCAGCAGCTTGCTCGGACAGAACACCGGGGAGCTGTTTTTT. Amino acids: CASSLLGQNTGELFF.

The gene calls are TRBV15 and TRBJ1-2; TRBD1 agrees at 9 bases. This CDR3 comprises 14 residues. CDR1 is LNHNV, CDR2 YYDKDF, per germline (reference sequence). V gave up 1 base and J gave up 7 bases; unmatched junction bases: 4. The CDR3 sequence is CATSRGTGVVGYTF. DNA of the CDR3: TGTGCCACCAGCAGAGGGACAGGGGTGGTTGGCTACACCTTC.

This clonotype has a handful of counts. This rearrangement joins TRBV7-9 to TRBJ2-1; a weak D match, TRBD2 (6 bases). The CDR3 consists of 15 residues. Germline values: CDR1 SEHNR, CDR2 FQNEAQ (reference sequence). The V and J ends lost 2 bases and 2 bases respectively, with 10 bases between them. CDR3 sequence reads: CASSLRGETYNEQFF. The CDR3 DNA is TGTGCCAGCAGCTTACGCGGGGAGACCTACAATGAGCAGTTCTTC.

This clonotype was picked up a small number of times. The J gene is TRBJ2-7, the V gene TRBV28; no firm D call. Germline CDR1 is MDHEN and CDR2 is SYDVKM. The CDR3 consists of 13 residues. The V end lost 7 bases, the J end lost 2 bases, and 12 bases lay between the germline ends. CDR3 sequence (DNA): TGTGCCAGCACAAGTGGAGTCCCCTACGAGCAGTACTTC. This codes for CASTSGVPYEQYF.

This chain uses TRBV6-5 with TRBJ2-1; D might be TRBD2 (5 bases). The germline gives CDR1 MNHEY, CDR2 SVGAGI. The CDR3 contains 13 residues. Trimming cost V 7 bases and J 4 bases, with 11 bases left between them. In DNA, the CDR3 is TGTGCCAGCACCGCCAGGAGGTACAATGAGCAGTTCTTC. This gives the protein CASTARRYNEQFF.

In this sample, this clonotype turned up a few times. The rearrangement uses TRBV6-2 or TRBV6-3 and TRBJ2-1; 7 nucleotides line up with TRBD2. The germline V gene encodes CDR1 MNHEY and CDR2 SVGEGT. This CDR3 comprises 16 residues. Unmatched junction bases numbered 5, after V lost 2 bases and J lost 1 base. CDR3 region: CASSYNWGGSYNEQFF. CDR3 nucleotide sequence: TGTGCCAGCAGTTACAATTGGGGGGGTTCCTACAATGAGCAGTTCTTC.

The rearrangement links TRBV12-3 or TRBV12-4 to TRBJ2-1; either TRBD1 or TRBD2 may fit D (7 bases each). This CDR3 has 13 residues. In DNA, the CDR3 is TGTGCTACAGGGGAGGGAGCGACCGTTGAGCAGTTCTTC. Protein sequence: CATGEGATVEQFF.

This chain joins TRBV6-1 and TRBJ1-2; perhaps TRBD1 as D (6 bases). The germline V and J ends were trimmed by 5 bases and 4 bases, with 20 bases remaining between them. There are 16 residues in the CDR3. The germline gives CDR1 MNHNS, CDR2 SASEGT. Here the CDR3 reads CASSPGGANRFYGYTF. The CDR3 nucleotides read TGTGCCAGCAGTCCGGGGGGGGCAAATCGGTTCTATGGCTACACCTTC.

CDR3 region: CASSDRSFTNEKLFF. The DNA of the CDR3 is TGTGCCAGCAGTGACAGGTCATTTACTAATGAAAAACTGTTTTTT. The chain carries TRBV6-1 and TRBJ1-4; D gene ambiguous. Trimming cost V 3 bases and J 2 bases, with 10 bases left between them. CDR3 length equals 15 residues. Germline V lookup: CDR1 MNHNS, CDR2 SASEGT.

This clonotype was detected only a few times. The CDR3 protein is CASSEFRTGSAYEQYF. The CDR3 coding sequence is TGCGCCAGCAGTGAGTTTCGGACAGGAAGCGCCTACGAGCAGTACTTC. The chain employs TRBV10-1 and TRBJ2-5; 7 positions agree with TRBD1. Judging by the DNA end, TRBJ2-7 fits better; the J call may be wrong. This CDR3 is 16 amino acids long. From germline, CDR1 is WNHNN and CDR2 SYGVQD (reference sequence).

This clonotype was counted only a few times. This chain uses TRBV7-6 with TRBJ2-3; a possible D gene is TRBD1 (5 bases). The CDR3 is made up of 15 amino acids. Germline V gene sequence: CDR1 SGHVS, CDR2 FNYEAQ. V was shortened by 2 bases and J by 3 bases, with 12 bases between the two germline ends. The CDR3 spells CASSLSLGATDTQYF. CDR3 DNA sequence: TGTGCCAGCAGCTTATCCTTAGGGGCGACAGATACGCAGTATTTT.

The CDR3 protein is CASSLDSEYGYTF. The CDR3 DNA is TGTGCCAGCAGCCTTGACAGCGAATATGGCTACACCTTC. The chain combines TRBV14 with TRBJ1-2; possible D gene TRBD1, 5 bases. Germline CDR1 reads SGHDN; CDR2 reads FVKESK. This CDR3 comprises 13 residues. Deletions cut 4 bases from V and 5 bases from J, with 11 bases between.

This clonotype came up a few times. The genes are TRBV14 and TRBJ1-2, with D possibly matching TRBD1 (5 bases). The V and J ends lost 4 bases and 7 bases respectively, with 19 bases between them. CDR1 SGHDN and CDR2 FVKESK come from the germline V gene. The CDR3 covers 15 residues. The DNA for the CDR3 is TGTGCCAGCAGCCTAATTCGGGCCCCAGGGCTTGGCTACACCTTC. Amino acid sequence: CASSLIRAPGLGYTF.

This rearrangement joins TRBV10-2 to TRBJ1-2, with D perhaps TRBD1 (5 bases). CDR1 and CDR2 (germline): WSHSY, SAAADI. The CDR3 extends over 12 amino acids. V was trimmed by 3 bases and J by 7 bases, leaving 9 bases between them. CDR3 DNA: TGCGCCAGCAGTGACTTCGGGGGTGGCTACACCTTC. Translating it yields CASSDFGGGYTF.

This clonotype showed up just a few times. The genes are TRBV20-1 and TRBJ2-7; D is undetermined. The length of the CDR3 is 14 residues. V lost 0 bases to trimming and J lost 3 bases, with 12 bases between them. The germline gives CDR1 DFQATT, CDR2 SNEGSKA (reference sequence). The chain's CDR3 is CSARDPAAVYEQYF. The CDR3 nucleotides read TGCAGTGCTAGAGATCCTGCCGCTGTCTACGAGCAGTACTTC.

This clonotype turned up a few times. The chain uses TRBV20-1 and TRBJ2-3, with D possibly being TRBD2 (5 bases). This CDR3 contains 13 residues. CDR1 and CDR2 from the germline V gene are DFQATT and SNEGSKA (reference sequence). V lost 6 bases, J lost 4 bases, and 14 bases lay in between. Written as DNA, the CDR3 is TGCAGTGCAAATCCCGGGATCCCAGATACGCAGTATTTT. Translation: CSANPGIPDTQYF.

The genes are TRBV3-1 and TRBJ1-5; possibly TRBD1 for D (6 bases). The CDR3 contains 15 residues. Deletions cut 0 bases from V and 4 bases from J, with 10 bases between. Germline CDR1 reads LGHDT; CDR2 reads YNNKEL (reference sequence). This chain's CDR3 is CASSQDRGGNQPQHF. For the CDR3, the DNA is TGTGCCAGCAGCCAAGACAGGGGAGGTAATCAGCCCCAGCATTTT.

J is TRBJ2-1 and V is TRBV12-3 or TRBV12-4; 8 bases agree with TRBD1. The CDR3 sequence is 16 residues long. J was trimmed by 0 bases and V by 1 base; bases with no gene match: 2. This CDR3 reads CASSLDRGVSYNEQFF. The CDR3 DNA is TGTGCCAGCAGTTTAGACAGGGGGGTCTCCTACAATGAGCAGTTCTTC.

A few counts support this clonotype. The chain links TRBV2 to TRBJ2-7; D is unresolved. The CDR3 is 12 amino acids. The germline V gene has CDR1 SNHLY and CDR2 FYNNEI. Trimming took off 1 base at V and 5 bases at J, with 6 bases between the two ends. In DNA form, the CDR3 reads TGTGCCAGCAGTGAAGAGGTGAACGAGCAGTACTTC. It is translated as CASSEEVNEQYF.

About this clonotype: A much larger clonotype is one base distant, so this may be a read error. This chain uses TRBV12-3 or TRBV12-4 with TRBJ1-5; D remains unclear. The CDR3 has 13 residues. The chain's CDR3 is CAGSLAENQPQHF. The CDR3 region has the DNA TGTGCCGGCAGTTTGGCAGAGAATCAGCCCCAGCATTTT.

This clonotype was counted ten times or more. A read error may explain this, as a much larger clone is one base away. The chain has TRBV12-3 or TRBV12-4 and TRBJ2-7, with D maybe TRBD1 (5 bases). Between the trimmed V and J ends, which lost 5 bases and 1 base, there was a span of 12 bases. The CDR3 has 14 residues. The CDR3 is CASSVGAESYEQYF. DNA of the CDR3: TGTGCCAGCAGTGTAGGGGCGGAGTCCTACGAGCAGTACTTC.

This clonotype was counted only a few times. CDR3 bases: TGTGCCAGCAGCCCCCGGGACAGTAGCAATCAGCCCCAGCATTTT. It is translated as CASSPRDSSNQPQHF. J is TRBJ1-5 and V is TRBV7-2; 7 bases align to TRBD1. J lost 0 bases, V lost 5 bases, and 4 bases had no gene match. The germline V gene encodes CDR1 SGHTA and CDR2 FQGNSA. The CDR3 is 15 amino acids. Filled out from reference TRBV7-2 and TRBJ1-5, the complete variable domain reads GAGVSQSPSNKVTEKGKDVELRCDPISGHTALYWYRQSLGQGLEFLIYFQGNSAPDKSGLPSDRFSAERTGGSVSTLTIQRTQQEDSAVYLCASSPRDSSNQPQHFGDGTRLSIL.